This TCR beta chain was identified during a study of regulatory T cells in long-lasting Graves disease. General observations from the study: The study found TRBV28, TRBJ1-2 and TRBJ2-5 favored in persistent disease. The persistent group shared around 3,000 public clonotypes, more than the approximately 890 shared by new patients. Persistent-disease Graves' patients showed less TCR diversity than new cases.

A word on this clonotype: Its antigen remains unknown. The junction differs from germline at one of its ends, possibly a read error.

Arm-PCR with iRepertoire HTBI primers amplified the CDR3 regions for these TCR beta libraries. Authors' data handling: Identified across the samples were 55 to 75 TRBV segments and roughly 14 TRBJ segments. A single record per CDR3 protein comes from TCRdb applying MiXCR to the multiplex PCR reads. TCRdb assigned the V and J calls; the authors' analysis was not used. This sample has over 250,000 distinct CDR3 sequences; around 23% occur once, and the top ten carry 45% to 70%. The CDR3 is 14 residues long. Germline V lookup: CDR1 MDHEN, CDR2 SYDVKM. Specified time point: persistent/refractory GD, antithyroid drugs over 5 years with positive TRAb. TCR sequences were obtained from RNA taken from PBMCs.

The gene calls are TRBV28 and TRBJ2-2; D ambiguous. The clonotype comes from a female donor with Graves disease. The sequenced sample was peripheral blood mononuclear cells (PBMCs), obtained when the disease was refractory, from a patient treated with antithyroid drugs. The CDR3 here is CTSLGDFNTGELFF. The CDR3 DNA sequence: TGTACCAGCCTCGGTGACTTCAACACCGGGGAGCTGTTTTTT. The full variable domain, rest sourced from reference TRBV28 and TRBJ2-2, is DVKVTQSSRYLVKRTGEKVFLECVQDMDHENMFWYRQDPGLGLRLIYFSYDVKMKEKGDIPEGYSVSREKKERFSLILESASTNQTSMYLCTSLGDFNTGELFFGEGSRLTVL.